Below, 15 T cell receptor beta chains from the same sample are listed, as sequenced in a study of cytomegalovirus exposure and HLA in healthy donors. It was with 60 Vbeta and 13 Jbeta primers that the PCR ran. Generated by immunoSEQ multiplex PCR, the TCRdb table keeps only in-frame clones and is missing some. The sample has 150,000 or so clones, over 70% seen once. Sequencing used PBMCs. These receptors originate from a male donor in good health and CMV-seronegative.

The CDR3, as DNA: TGTGCCAGTACCCGGGGTCCGTCAGAAGCTTTCTTT. This sequence encodes CASTRGPSEAFF. The rearrangement links TRBV19 to TRBJ1-1; no reliable D call. The germline gives CDR1 LNHDA, CDR2 SQIVND (reference sequence). The V end lost 7 bases, the J end lost 8 bases, and 14 bases lay between the germline ends. This CDR3 region has 12 residues.

This rearrangement joins TRBV18 to TRBJ2-4, with D perhaps matching TRBD1 (5 bases). Germline V gives CDR1 KGHSH, CDR2 LQKENI. Trimming cost V 3 bases and J 9 bases, with 12 bases left between them. CDR3 length equals 13 residues. CDR3 DNA sequence: TGTGCCAGCTCACCGGGGCAGGTCGCCATTCAGTACTTC. Its translation: CASSPGQVAIQYF.

The chain is built from TRBV7-2 and TRBJ2-7, with no clear D. The germline V gene has CDR1 SGHTA and CDR2 FQGNSA. The CDR3 covers 11 residues. V gave up 4 bases and J gave up 3 bases, with 4 bases separating them. In DNA form, the CDR3 reads TGTGCCAGCAGCTCCAACTACGAGCAGTACTTC. It encodes CASSSNYEQYF.

The V call is TRBV4-3, the J call TRBJ1-5, with a tentative D call TRBD1 (5 bases). The CDR3 is 15 residues long. Germline CDR1 and CDR2: LGHNA and YSLEER. The V end lost 4 bases, the J end lost 4 bases, and 14 bases lay between the germline ends. CDR3 bases: TGCGCCAGCAGCCGCTTTGCTGGGGCGAATCAGCCCCAGCATTTT. Translating gives CASSRFAGANQPQHF.

This chain connects TRBV28 to TRBJ2-7; TRBD1 matches at 7 bases. Germline V gene data show CDR1 as MDHEN and CDR2 as SYDVKM. The V segment lost 4 bases and the J segment 2 bases; nucleotides outside the gene matches: 14. CDR3 size: 17 residues. The DNA of the CDR3 is TGTGCCAGCAGTTCACCTAGACAGGGAATGATTGCCTACGAGCAGTACTTC. It is translated as CASSSPRQGMIAYEQYF.

The chain joins TRBV28 to TRBJ2-3; possible D gene TRBD2, 6 bases. Trimming removed 3 bases from V and 2 bases from J, with 9 bases in between. The CDR3 loop spans 14 amino acids. CDR1 and CDR2 from the germline V gene are MDHEN and SYDVKM. The CDR3: CASSFGTHTDTQYF. DNA of the CDR3: TGTGCCAGCAGTTTTGGGACTCACACAGATACGCAGTATTTT.

The chain recombines TRBV10-3 with TRBJ2-1; D is perhaps TRBD1 (5 bases). The CDR3 is 14 residues long. Trimming shortened V by 6 bases and J by 5 bases, and 14 bases separated the two germline ends. The germline gives CDR1 ENHRY, CDR2 SYGVKD. CDR3 protein: CAIRSTGQNNEQFF. The CDR3 DNA reads as TGTGCCATCAGATCGACCGGACAAAACAATGAGCAGTTCTTC.

This clone was seen a handful of times. This rearrangement joins TRBV30 to TRBJ2-7; tentatively, D is TRBD1 (6 bases). This CDR3 is built from 16 residues. CDR1 and CDR2 (germline): GTSNPN, SVGIG (reference sequence). The V end lost 4 bases, the J end lost 4 bases, and 23 bases lay between the germline ends. As DNA, the CDR3 is TGTGCCTGGACCACACCCATCACAGGGAGTAGATACGAGCAGTACTTC. Translating it yields CAWTTPITGSRYEQYF.

This chain connects TRBV5-6 to TRBJ1-2; 9 bases align to TRBD1. Germline CDR1 SGHDT, CDR2 YYEEEE. V was clipped by 0 bases and J by 8 bases; unmatched bases: 14. This CDR3 is 17 amino acids long. As DNA, the CDR3 is TGTGCCAGCAGCTTGGGCCTAGGTATACAGGGGGCTCGCGGCTACACCTTC. Protein sequence: CASSLGLGIQGARGYTF.

CDR3 protein: CASSPWASSYNEQFF. The DNA for the CDR3 is TGCGCCAGCAGCCCGTGGGCCAGCTCCTACAATGAGCAGTTCTTC. V gene TRBV4-1 combines with J gene TRBJ2-1, with D unclear. The CDR3 runs to 15 residues. Germline lookup yields CDR1 MGHRA and CDR2 YSYEKL. V lost 4 bases and J lost 0, with 10 bases in between.

The V gene is TRBV28, the J gene TRBJ2-5; a weak D match, TRBD2 (5 bases). There are 14 residues in the CDR3. Trimming took off 5 bases at V and 4 bases at J, with 14 bases between the two ends. Germline CDR1 MDHEN, CDR2 SYDVKM. DNA for the CDR3: TGTGCCAGCAGTCCACTGGGGAGCCCAGAGACCCAGTACTTC. Amino acids: CASSPLGSPETQYF.

Regarding this clone: One end of the junction is discordant with germline, which a read error may explain. J is TRBJ2-7 and V is TRBV19; D is perhaps TRBD1 (5 bases). CDR1 is LNHDA and CDR2 is SQIVND in the germline V gene (reference sequence). The CDR3 is made up of 12 amino acids. The chain's CDR3 is CVPQAGFHEQYF. For the CDR3, the DNA is TGCGTCCCACAGGCCGGGTTTCACGAGCAGTACTTC.

The genes are TRBV7-9 and TRBJ2-7, with 9 bases lining up with TRBD1. Trimming cost V 5 bases and J 1 base; bases outside gene matches: 12. The germline gives CDR1 SEHNR, CDR2 FQNEAQ (reference sequence). This CDR3 region has 17 residues. CDR3 sequence reads: CASSPSGGTGLSYEQYF. Written as DNA, the CDR3 is TGTGCCAGCAGCCCGAGTGGCGGGACAGGGTTATCCTACGAGCAGTACTTC.

V and J are TRBV19 and TRBJ2-1; 13 bases line up with TRBD2. Germline lookup yields CDR1 LNHDA and CDR2 SQIVND (reference sequence). J lost 5 bases, V lost 9 bases, and 7 bases had no gene match. This CDR3 region has 15 residues. The CDR3 sequence is CASHRGLAGDNEQFF. The CDR3 DNA follows: TGTGCCAGCCATAGAGGACTAGCGGGAGACAATGAGCAGTTCTTC.

Here the CDR3 reads CASSRGETQYF. For the CDR3, the DNA is TGTGCCAGCAGTCGAGGGGAGACCCAGTACTTC. This chain connects TRBV28 to TRBJ2-5; a possible D gene is TRBD2 (5 bases). This CDR3 spans 11 amino acids. Per the germline V gene, CDR1 is MDHEN and CDR2 is SYDVKM. V dropped 5 bases and J dropped 5 bases, with 6 bases sitting between them.